This passage covers 17 T cell receptor beta chains from one sample sequenced in a study of shared clonotypes between healthy human individuals. TCRdb's table, derived via immunoSEQ multiplex PCR, lists solely in-frame clones and lacks some. The repertoire holds some 500,000 clones, with approximately 95% as singletons. The specimen sequenced was naive CD4+ T cells sorted from blood. Subset indicated: CD45RA+ positively selected. These receptors were obtained from a woman between 25 and 40 years old in good health.

V is TRBV28 and J is TRBJ2-3, with 9 bases fitting TRBD2. Germline loops: CDR1 MDHEN, CDR2 SYDVKM. CDR3 length: 16 residues. With 8 bases clipped from V and 5 bases from J, the junction kept 14 bases outside the gene matches. The DNA for the CDR3 is TGTGCCAGCGGCGGGAGGGGACCACGTAGACTAGATACGCAGTATTTT. The encoded protein is CASGGRGPRRLDTQYF.

The chain carries TRBV28 and TRBJ2-7; a possible D gene is TRBD1 (6 bases). Trimming removed 4 bases at V and 3 bases at J, with 13 bases between. The germline V gene has CDR1 MDHEN and CDR2 SYDVKM. The CDR3 length is 14 residues. CDR3 sequence: CASSSGTQIYEQYF. As DNA, the CDR3 is TGTGCCAGCAGTTCCGGGACACAGATCTACGAGCAGTACTTC.

V is TRBV28 and J is TRBJ2-1; D possibly matches TRBD1 or TRBD2 (5 bases each). Germline CDR1 is MDHEN and CDR2 is SYDVKM. The CDR3 extends over 14 amino acids. The V end was cut by 10 bases, the J end by 2 bases, with 15 bases between. The CDR3 protein is CATEGRGAYNEQFF. DNA for the CDR3: TGTGCCACCGAAGGTCGAGGGGCCTACAATGAGCAGTTCTTC.

Regarding this clone: Other nucleotide sequences from this sample produce the same CDR3. V and J are TRBV18 and TRBJ2-5; D unresolved. V lost 1 base to trimming and J lost 2 bases, with 8 bases between them. The CDR3 consists of 14 residues. Germline loops: CDR1 KGHSH, CDR2 LQKENI. CDR3 sequence (DNA): TGTGCCAGCTCACCACGGGGATTGCAAGAGACCCAGTACTTC. This sequence encodes CASSPRGLQETQYF.

The chain uses TRBV28 and TRBJ1-5; TRBD1 matches 7 bases. Germline-derived CDR1 and CDR2 are MDHEN and SYDVKM. J was trimmed by 0 bases and V by 6 bases; bases with no gene match: 8. The CDR3 consists of 16 residues. The CDR3 is CASRPTTGVSNQPQHF. CDR3 DNA: TGTGCCAGCAGACCAACCACAGGGGTTAGCAATCAGCCCCAGCATTTT. Full variable domain (outside the CDR3, taken from reference TRBV28 and TRBJ1-5): DVKVTQSSRYLVKRTGEKVFLECVQDMDHENMFWYRQDPGLGLRLIYFSYDVKMKEKGDIPEGYSVSREKKERFSLILESASTNQTSMYLCASRPTTGVSNQPQHFGDGTRLSIL.

This chain uses TRBV6-5 with TRBJ2-1; tentatively, D is TRBD1 (5 bases). Germline V gene lookup returns CDR1 MNHEY and CDR2 SVGAGI. CDR3 size: 14 residues. V was cut by 0 bases and J by 11 bases, with 14 bases left in between. The CDR3 is CASSYSMQGSKQFF. DNA of the CDR3: TGTGCCAGCAGTTACTCGATGCAGGGATCGAAGCAGTTCTTC.

This clone was seen only once. The V call is TRBV14, the J call TRBJ2-1, with a tentative D call TRBD2 (5 bases). This CDR3 has 13 amino acids. The V and J ends lost 0 bases and 10 bases respectively, with 10 bases between them. In germline, CDR1 is SGHDN, CDR2 FVKESK. The CDR3 here is CASSQDLGREQFF. As DNA, the CDR3 is TGTGCCAGCAGCCAAGATCTAGGGAGAGAGCAGTTCTTC.

This clone was observed a single time. This chain connects TRBV5-1 to TRBJ2-3, with a tentative D call TRBD2 (5 bases). Germline V CDR1 and CDR2: SGHRS, YFSETQ. V shed 5 bases and J shed 3 bases, with 16 bases lying between them. CDR3 length: 15 amino acids. The CDR3 sequence is CASRYPSINTDTQYF. The CDR3 nucleotides are TGCGCCAGCAGATACCCTAGCATTAATACAGATACGCAGTATTTT. The full variable domain, rest sourced from reference TRBV5-1 and TRBJ2-3, is KAGVTQTPRYLIKTRGQQVTLSCSPISGHRSVSWYQQTPGQGLQFLFEYFSETQRNKGNFPGRFSGRQFSNSRSEMNVSTLELGDSALYLCASRYPSINTDTQYFGPGTRLTVL.

A word on this clone: The identical CDR3 is also encoded by other nucleotide sequences in the sample. This rearrangement joins TRBV6-5 to TRBJ2-7; 9 bases match TRBD1. This CDR3 region has 15 residues. V lost 0 bases and J lost 1; bases outside the gene matches: 1. Germline-derived CDR1 and CDR2 are MNHEY and SVGAGI. CDR3 region: CASSYSGTGSYEQYF. DNA of the CDR3: TGTGCCAGCAGTTACTCTGGGACAGGGTCCTACGAGCAGTACTTC.

The chain recombines TRBV10-2 with TRBJ1-4; no firm D call. Per the germline V gene, CDR1 is WSHSY and CDR2 is SAAADI. The CDR3 totals 17 residues. Trimming stripped 0 bases from V and 0 bases from J, with 11 bases between. CDR3 amino acids: CASSESGSFATNEKLFF. DNA of the CDR3: TGCGCCAGCAGTGAGTCTGGCAGCTTTGCAACTAATGAAAAACTGTTTTTT.

V usage is TRBV2 and J usage is TRBJ2-1, with 8 positions matching TRBD2. The V gene end was trimmed by 6 bases and the J gene end by 0 bases; junction bases not matched to a gene: 4. CDR3 length equals 15 residues. Germline V gene data show CDR1 as SNHLY and CDR2 as FYNNEI. The CDR3 region is CASSEAGGSYNEQFF. The CDR3 DNA sequence: TGTGCCAGCAGCGAGGCGGGAGGCTCCTACAATGAGCAGTTCTTC.

The rearrangement links TRBV2 to TRBJ1-5; no definite D call. CDR3 size: 13 residues. CDR1 SNHLY and CDR2 FYNNEI come from the germline V gene. Trimming stripped 8 bases from V and 5 bases from J, with 13 bases between. The CDR3: CASGMVPDQPQHF. In nucleotides, the CDR3 is TGTGCCAGCGGCATGGTCCCGGATCAGCCCCAGCATTTT.

This chain uses TRBV13 with TRBJ2-5; 9 bases align to TRBD1. Germline loops: CDR1 PRHDT, CDR2 FYEKMQ (reference sequence). Trimming removed 5 bases from V and 2 bases from J; junction bases left unmatched: 0. This CDR3 is built from 13 residues. In DNA, the CDR3 is TGTGCCAGCAGCGACAGGGGGCAAGAGACCCAGTACTTC. Translated, it gives CASSDRGQETQYF.

This chain joins TRBV7-9 and TRBJ2-5; tentatively, D is TRBD1 (6 bases). The CDR3 contains 15 residues. Germline CDR1 reads SEHNR; CDR2 reads FQNEAQ (reference sequence). Trimming removed 1 base from V and 4 bases from J, with 13 bases in between. The CDR3 DNA is TGTGCCAGCAGCTTAGGTGTAGGGGGTGGAGAGACCCAGTACTTC. The encoded protein is CASSLGVGGGETQYF.

J is TRBJ2-3 and V is TRBV19; the D gene is possibly TRBD2 (5 bases). Trimming stripped 4 bases from V and 0 bases from J, with 8 bases between. The germline CDR1 and CDR2 sequences are LNHDA and SQIVND (reference sequence). The CDR3 is 14 amino acids. CDR3 bases: TGTGCCAGTAGTACTCGGACTAGCACAGATACGCAGTATTTT. Residues: CASSTRTSTDTQYF.

V is TRBV5-1 and J is TRBJ1-2; D remains unclear. In germline, CDR1 is SGHRS, CDR2 YFSETQ. The CDR3 is 12 amino acids. V was pared by 0 bases and J by 4 bases, with 4 bases between. CDR3 sequence: CASSLAGYGYTF. CDR3 nucleotides: TGCGCCAGCAGCTTGGCCGGCTATGGCTACACCTTC.

This clone was seen only once. The V gene is TRBV28, the J gene TRBJ1-1, with 8 bases that match TRBD1. CDR3 length equals 14 residues. V was clipped by 3 bases and J by 5 bases; unmatched bases: 5. Germline CDR1 is MDHEN and CDR2 is SYDVKM. In DNA, the CDR3 is TGTGCCAGCAGTTTGCAGGGGGCGCAAACTGAAGCTTTCTTT. Residues: CASSLQGAQTEAFF.